This T cell receptor (beta chain) comes out of a study of shared clonotypes between healthy human individuals. Study-wide results and caveats: Against clonotypes common to all four donors, non-shared ones had lower generation probabilities.

Researchers ran the assay at a deep level. Data came from immunoSEQ multiplex PCR; TCRdb stores just in-frame clones and leaves some out. The sample lists approximately 1.4 million clones, 95% to 99% seen once, with 0.45% in the top ten. Comment on this clone: Its antigen is still unknown.

Recent vaccinations or acute infections were absent in the healthy HIV-negative adult donors. The germline gives CDR1 MDHEN, CDR2 SYDVKM. This CDR3 contains 15 residues. The V segment lost 4 bases and the J segment 4 bases; nucleotides outside the gene matches: 10. The source of this sequence is a young man in good health. This chain links TRBV28 with TRBJ2-7; 7 bases fit TRBD1. The specimen was naive CD4+ T cells sorted from blood. As to subset: CD45RA+ positively selected. CDR3 sequence reads: CASSSPIAGGYEQYF. CDR3 in DNA: TGTGCCAGCAGTTCCCCGATTGCAGGGGGATACGAGCAGTACTTC.